Reported below is one T cell receptor beta chain. Germline V gene data show CDR1 as MNHEY and CDR2 as SVGAGI. The V and J ends lost 0 bases and 8 bases respectively, with 8 bases between them. The CDR3 consists of 12 residues. This entry belongs to a study of shared clonotypes between healthy human individuals. Study-wide background: Aged between 18 and 49, the donors were a couple of women and three men.

Sequenced by immunoSEQ multiplex PCR; TCRdb stores in-frame clones only, minus some. Of approximately 500,000 clones listed, 95% to 97% are singletons. This chain joins TRBV6-5 and TRBJ2-7, with D unresolved. Material for sequencing was naive CD4+ T cells sorted from blood. Subset denoted: CD45RA+ positively selected. This TCR came from a woman in her 30s in good health. The CDR3, as DNA: TGTGCCAGCAGTTACTCTATGGGTCAGCAGTACTTC. This codes for CASSYSMGQQYF.